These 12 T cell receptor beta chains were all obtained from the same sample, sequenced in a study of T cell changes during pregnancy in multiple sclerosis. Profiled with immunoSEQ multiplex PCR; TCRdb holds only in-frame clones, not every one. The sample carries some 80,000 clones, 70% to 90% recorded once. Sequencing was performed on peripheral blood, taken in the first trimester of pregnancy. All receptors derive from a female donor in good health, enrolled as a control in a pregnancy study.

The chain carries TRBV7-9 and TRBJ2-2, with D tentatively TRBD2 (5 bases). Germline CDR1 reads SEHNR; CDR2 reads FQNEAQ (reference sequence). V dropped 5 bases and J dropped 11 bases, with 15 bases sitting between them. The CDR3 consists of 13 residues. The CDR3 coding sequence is TGTGCCAGCAGCCCTACGAGGGAGATAGAGCTGTTTTTT. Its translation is CASSPTREIELFF.

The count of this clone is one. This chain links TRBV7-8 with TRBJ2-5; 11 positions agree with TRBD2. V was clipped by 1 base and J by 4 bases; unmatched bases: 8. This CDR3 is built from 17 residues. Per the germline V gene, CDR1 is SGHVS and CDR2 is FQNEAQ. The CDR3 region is CASSLGSGRGLSETQYF. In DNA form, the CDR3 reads TGTGCCAGCAGCTTAGGTAGCGGGAGGGGGTTGTCAGAGACCCAGTACTTC.

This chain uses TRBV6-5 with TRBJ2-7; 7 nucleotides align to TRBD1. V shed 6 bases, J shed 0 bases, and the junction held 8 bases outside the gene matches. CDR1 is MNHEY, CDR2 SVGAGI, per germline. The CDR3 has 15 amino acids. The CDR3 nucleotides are TGTGCCAGCAGCCTTCTCGGGACAGCCTCCTACGAGCAGTACTTC. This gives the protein CASSLLGTASYEQYF.

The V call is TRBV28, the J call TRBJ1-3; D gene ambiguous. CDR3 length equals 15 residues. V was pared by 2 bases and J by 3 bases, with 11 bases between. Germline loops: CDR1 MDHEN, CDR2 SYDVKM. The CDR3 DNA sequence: TGTGCCAGCAGTTTAGCACTCAGAGGTGGAAACACCATATATTTT. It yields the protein CASSLALRGGNTIYF.

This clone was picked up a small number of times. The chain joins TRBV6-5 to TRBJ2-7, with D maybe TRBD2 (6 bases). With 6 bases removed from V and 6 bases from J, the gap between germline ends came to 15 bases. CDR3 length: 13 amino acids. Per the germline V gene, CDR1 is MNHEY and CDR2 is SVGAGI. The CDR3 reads CASSAGLQSEQYF. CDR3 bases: TGTGCCAGCAGCGCGGGACTCCAGAGCGAGCAGTACTTC.

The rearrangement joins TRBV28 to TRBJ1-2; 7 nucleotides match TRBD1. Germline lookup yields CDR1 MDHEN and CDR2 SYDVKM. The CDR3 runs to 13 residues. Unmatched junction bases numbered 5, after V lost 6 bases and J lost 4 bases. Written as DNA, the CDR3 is TGTGCCAGCAGCGCAGACAGGGTCTATGGCTACACCTTC. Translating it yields CASSADRVYGYTF.

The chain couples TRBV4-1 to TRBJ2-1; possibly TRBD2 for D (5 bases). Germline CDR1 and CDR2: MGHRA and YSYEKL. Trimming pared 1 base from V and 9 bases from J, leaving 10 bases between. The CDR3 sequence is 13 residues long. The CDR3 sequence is CASSQAIAIEQFF. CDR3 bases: TGCGCCAGCAGCCAAGCTATAGCGATTGAGCAGTTCTTC.

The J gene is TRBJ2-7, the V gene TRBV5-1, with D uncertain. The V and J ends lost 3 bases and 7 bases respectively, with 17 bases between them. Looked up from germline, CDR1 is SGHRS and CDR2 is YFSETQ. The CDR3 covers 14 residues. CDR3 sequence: CASSSMTGVGEQYF. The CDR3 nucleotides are TGCGCCAGCAGCTCGATGACGGGTGTAGGTGAGCAGTACTTC. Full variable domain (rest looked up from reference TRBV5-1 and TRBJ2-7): KAGVTQTPRYLIKTRGQQVTLSCSPISGHRSVSWYQQTPGQGLQFLFEYFSETQRNKGNFPGRFSGRQFSNSRSEMNVSTLELGDSALYLCASSSMTGVGEQYFGPGTRLTVT.

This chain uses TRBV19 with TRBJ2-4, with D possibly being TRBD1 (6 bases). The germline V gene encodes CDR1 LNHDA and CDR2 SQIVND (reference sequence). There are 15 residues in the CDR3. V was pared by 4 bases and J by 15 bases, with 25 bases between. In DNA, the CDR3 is TGTGCCAGTAGTAAGGACCCAGGGGTTGGCCCTTCAAGGTACTTC. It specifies CASSKDPGVGPSRYF.

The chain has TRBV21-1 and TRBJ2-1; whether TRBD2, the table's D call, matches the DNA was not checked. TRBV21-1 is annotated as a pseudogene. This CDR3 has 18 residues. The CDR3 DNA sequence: TGTGCCAGCAGCAAAGCTCTACTTTCGGCGGGGGCCCTCAATGAGCAGTTCTTC. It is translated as CASSKALLSAGALNEQFF.

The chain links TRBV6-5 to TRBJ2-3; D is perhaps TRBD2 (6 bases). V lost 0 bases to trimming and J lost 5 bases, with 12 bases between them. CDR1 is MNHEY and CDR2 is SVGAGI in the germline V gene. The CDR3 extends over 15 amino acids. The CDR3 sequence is CASSYSRGRGDTQYF. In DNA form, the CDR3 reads TGTGCCAGCAGTTACTCCCGAGGGCGGGGAGATACGCAGTATTTT.

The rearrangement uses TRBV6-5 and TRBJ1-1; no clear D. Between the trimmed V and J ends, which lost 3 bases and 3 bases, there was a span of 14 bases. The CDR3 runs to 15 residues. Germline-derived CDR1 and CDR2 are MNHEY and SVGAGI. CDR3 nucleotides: TGTGCCAGCAGTTATATTAGAGGGTCTGACACTGAAGCTTTCTTT. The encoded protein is CASSYIRGSDTEAFF.